These 23 T cell receptor beta chains originate from one sample sequenced in a study of identical twins. TCRdb ran MiXCR on the 5' RACE reads and lists one entry per CDR3 protein. Altogether 300,000 to 350,000 distinct CDR3 sequences are present, roughly 12% being singletons, with the ten largest covering roughly 7.8%. Another study also made use of these data, one on yellow fever vaccine responses in identical twins.

Sample: CD8+ T cells sorted from blood. All receptors derive from a woman in her late teens or twenties in good health.

Note on this clonotype: A read error may be the cause here, since a much bigger clone is one base away. This sequence joins TRBV28 and TRBJ2-1, with D perhaps being TRBD1 or TRBD2 (6 bases each). The J call may be mistaken, given a closer DNA end match to TRBJ2-7. The V gene's germline CDR1 is MDHEN and CDR2 SYDVKM. The CDR3 totals 16 residues. The CDR3 region has the DNA TGTGCCAGCAGTGGGGGGACACCCGGATTCTACAATGAGCAGTACTTC. This encodes CASSGGTPGFYNEQYF.

This clonotype has only a few counts. The V call is TRBV7-9, the J call TRBJ1-1; D ambiguous. Trimming pared 5 bases from V and 5 bases from J, leaving 9 bases between. The CDR3 is 12 residues long. Germline V gene data show CDR1 as SEHNR and CDR2 as FQNEAQ (reference sequence). For the CDR3, the DNA is TGTGCCAGCAGCGCCGACGAGACTGAAGCTTTCTTT. Translation: CASSADETEAFF.

This chain connects TRBV25-1 to TRBJ2-7; D not certain. The length of the CDR3 is 13 residues. The V end lost 1 base, the J end lost 5 bases, and 9 bases lay between the germline ends. Germline-derived CDR1 and CDR2 are MGHDK and SYGVNS. The CDR3 sequence: CASSESTSDEQYF. The CDR3 DNA is TGTGCCAGCAGTGAATCGACGAGCGACGAGCAGTACTTC.

The chain links TRBV5-4 to TRBJ2-1; maybe TRBD2 (5 bases). V dropped 5 bases and J dropped 5 bases, with 14 bases sitting between them. Germline CDR1 reads SGHNT; CDR2 reads YYREEE (reference sequence). This CDR3 has 14 amino acids. CDR3 sequence reads: CASSPPGNHNEQFF. The CDR3 region has the DNA TGTGCCAGCAGTCCGCCGGGGAACCACAATGAGCAGTTCTTC.

This clonotype was recorded at least ten times. This chain links TRBV5-5 with TRBJ2-1; no clear D gene. V was shortened by 3 bases and J by 8 bases, with 15 bases between the two germline ends. Looked up from germline, CDR1 is SGHKS and CDR2 is YYEKEE (reference sequence). This CDR3 is built from 14 residues. The CDR3 spells CASSYARRDDEQFF. The CDR3 coding sequence is TGTGCCAGCAGCTACGCGCGCAGAGACGATGAGCAGTTCTTC.

The V and J genes are TRBV10-2 and TRBJ2-2; 10 nucleotides match TRBD2. CDR3 length equals 15 residues. Germline V gives CDR1 WSHSY, CDR2 SAAADI. The ends lost 3 bases at V and 6 bases at J; junction bases unmatched: 4. The chain's CDR3 is CASSESGGAPGELFF. DNA for the CDR3: TGCGCCAGCAGTGAAAGCGGGGGGGCTCCCGGGGAGCTGTTTTTT.

This clonotype was counted between two and nine times. V gene TRBV27 combines with J gene TRBJ1-5; D possibly corresponds to TRBD1 (6 bases). The ends were cut back, 6 bases at V and 5 bases at J, with 17 bases in the middle. The CDR3 consists of 15 residues. The germline V gene has CDR1 MNHEY and CDR2 SMNVEV (reference sequence). CDR3 sequence: CASSPQGTGYQPQHF. For the CDR3, the DNA is TGTGCCAGCAGCCCCCAGGGGACGGGCTATCAGCCCCAGCATTTT.

The chain combines TRBV20-1 with TRBJ2-3; D gene uncertain. The CDR3 totals 14 residues. Germline lookup yields CDR1 DFQATT and CDR2 SNEGSKA (reference sequence). Trimming took off 0 bases at V and 6 bases at J, with 13 bases between the two ends. CDR3 sequence (DNA): TGCAGTGCTAGAGACAGCTCATTCTTCGATACGCAGTATTTT. Its protein is CSARDSSFFDTQYF.

The chain joins TRBV6-5 to TRBJ1-1; 9 nucleotides line up with TRBD1. J was trimmed by 6 bases and V by 2 bases; bases with no gene match: 1. CDR1 and CDR2 (germline): MNHEY, SVGAGI. CDR3 length: 13 amino acids. CDR3 region: CASSYGTGSEAFF. Here the CDR3 DNA reads TGTGCCAGCAGTTACGGGACAGGGTCTGAAGCTTTCTTT.

The genes are TRBV20-1 and TRBJ2-7; 12 nucleotides match TRBD2. This CDR3 contains 13 residues. V dropped 3 bases and J dropped 5; count of bases not matched to a gene: 2. CDR1 is DFQATT and CDR2 is SNEGSKA in the germline V gene (reference sequence). CDR3 amino acids: CSARTSGSHEQYF. DNA of the CDR3: TGCAGTGCTAGGACTAGCGGGAGCCACGAGCAGTACTTC.

This clonotype was picked up a small number of times. The V and J genes are TRBV12-3 or TRBV12-4 and TRBJ2-1; TRBD2 aligns across 7 bases. The trim removed 7 bases at V and 1 base at J, leaving 4 bases unmatched. The CDR3 is 14 amino acids. The CDR3 bases are TGTGCCAGCAACCTAGCGGCATCCTACAATGAGCAGTTCTTC. Residues: CASNLAASYNEQFF.

The chain combines TRBV28 with TRBJ1-2; 9 bases are a match to TRBD1. The germline V gene has CDR1 MDHEN and CDR2 SYDVKM. There are 13 residues in the CDR3. After removal of 5 bases from V and 3 bases from J, the junction contained 1 base not matched to a gene. CDR3 sequence (DNA): TGTGCCAGCAGTCGACAGGGGGACTATGGCTACACCTTC. Amino acids: CASSRQGDYGYTF.

This rearrangement joins TRBV20-1 to TRBJ2-1, with D uncertain. V shed 0 bases and J shed 8 bases, with 11 bases lying between them. This CDR3 region has 13 residues. Germline CDR1 and CDR2: DFQATT and SNEGSKA (reference sequence). The CDR3 coding sequence is TGCAGTGCTAGAGATCTCAGGTGGGATGAGCAGTTCTTC. It yields the protein CSARDLRWDEQFF.

This rearrangement joins TRBV7-8 to TRBJ2-1; D could derive from TRBD1 or TRBD2 (6 bases each). CDR1 is SGHVS, CDR2 FQNEAQ, per germline. With 5 bases removed from V and 1 base from J, the gap between germline ends came to 12 bases. The CDR3 contains 15 residues. CDR3 in DNA: TGTGCCAGCAGCGGAGGGGGAGTATCCTACAATGAGCAGTTCTTC. Protein product: CASSGGGVSYNEQFF.

This clonotype was counted between two and nine times. This rearrangement joins TRBV5-6 to TRBJ2-7, with a possible D match to TRBD2 (6 bases). Germline V gives CDR1 SGHDT, CDR2 YYEEEE. V lost 3 bases and J lost 3, with 16 bases in between. CDR3 length: 15 residues. The CDR3 sequence: CASSSGLASFYEQYF. CDR3 nucleotide sequence: TGTGCCAGCAGCTCGGGACTCGCATCTTTCTACGAGCAGTACTTC.

The J gene is TRBJ2-7, the V gene TRBV7-6, with D unresolved. Trimming left V 5 bases short and J 1 base short, with 15 bases between. CDR3 size: 15 residues. In germline, CDR1 is SGHVS, CDR2 FNYEAQ. The CDR3 DNA reads TGTGCCAGCAGCCCATATCCGGGTAGGTCCTACGAGCAGTACTTC. It encodes CASSPYPGRSYEQYF.

This clonotype was observed a handful of times. The rearrangement links TRBV7-8 to TRBJ2-5; 10 bases align to TRBD2. This CDR3 is 14 amino acids long. The germline gives CDR1 SGHVS, CDR2 FQNEAQ. V was clipped by 6 bases and J by 5 bases; unmatched bases: 6. CDR3 coding DNA: TGTGCCAGCAGGGGACTAGCGAGTTGGGAGACCCAGTACTTC. It encodes CASRGLASWETQYF.

In its sample, this clonotype was seen a few times. This chain's CDR3 is CSARGEEGRFGELFF. The DNA of the CDR3 is TGCAGTGCTAGAGGGGAGGAGGGCAGGTTCGGGGAGCTGTTTTTT. V and J are TRBV20-1 and TRBJ2-2, with D perhaps matching TRBD2 (6 bases). Looked up from germline, CDR1 is DFQATT and CDR2 is SNEGSKA (reference sequence). There are 15 residues in the CDR3. Trimming shortened V by 1 base and J by 7 bases, and 16 bases separated the two germline ends.

The chain joins TRBV5-5 to TRBJ2-1, with D perhaps being TRBD1 or TRBD2 (6 bases each). The ends were cut back, 0 bases at V and 5 bases at J, with 9 bases in the middle. The CDR3 has 14 residues. Germline CDR1 is SGHKS and CDR2 is YYEKEE (reference sequence). This chain's CDR3 is CASSLVRGHNEQFF. In nucleotides, the CDR3 is TGTGCCAGCAGCTTGGTCCGGGGGCACAATGAGCAGTTCTTC.

The rearrangement uses TRBV25-1 and TRBJ2-1; either TRBD1 or TRBD2 may fit D (5 bases each). CDR1 and CDR2 from the germline V gene are MGHDK and SYGVNS. The CDR3 extends over 15 amino acids. Trimming pared 4 bases from V and 6 bases from J, leaving 16 bases between. CDR3 in DNA: TGTGCCAGCAGTGGTGAGGGGCCTCGGGGCAATGAGCAGTTCTTC. Its translation is CASSGEGPRGNEQFF.

V is TRBV5-5 and J is TRBJ2-7, with 14 bases lining up with TRBD2. CDR1 is SGHKS, CDR2 YYEKEE, per germline (reference sequence). The CDR3 spans 16 residues. V shed 4 bases and J 4 bases; nucleotides not matched to a gene: 7. CDR3 in DNA: TGTGCCAGCAGCGTGACTAGCGGGAGGGCCGGATACGAGCAGTACTTC. Translated, it gives CASSVTSGRAGYEQYF.

This chain links TRBV3-1 with TRBJ2-3; D is possibly TRBD2 (5 bases). With 4 bases removed from V and 0 bases from J, the gap between germline ends came to 20 bases. The CDR3 is made up of 18 amino acids. Germline V lookup: CDR1 LGHDT, CDR2 YNNKEL (reference sequence). The CDR3 sequence: CASSPPLHSGWSTDTQYF. CDR3 bases: TGTGCCAGCAGCCCTCCTTTGCACAGCGGTTGGAGCACAGATACGCAGTATTTT.

This clonotype appeared a few times. J is TRBJ1-2 and V is TRBV27; TRBD1 aligns across 10 bases. The CDR3 runs to 13 residues. J gave up 7 bases and V 5 bases, and 4 bases lay outside the gene matches. Germline V CDR1 and CDR2: MNHEY, SMNVEV (reference sequence). CDR3 protein: CASSLGTGAGYTF. The CDR3 bases are TGTGCCAGCAGTCTCGGGACAGGGGCTGGCTACACCTTC.